This TCR beta chain derives from a study of OX40 agonist ivuxolimab in advanced cancers. Across the whole study: In this cohort, patients received ivuxolimab, an agonistic anti-OX40 (CD134) antibody. All patients had ivuxolimab intravenously every 2 weeks at 0.01 to 10 mg/kg. From about 20 to 80 years was the age range, with a mean of around 56 years, and 65% to 90% were male. Patients enrolled in dose escalation were diagnosed with hepatocellular carcinoma, melanoma, renal cell or head and neck cancer.

Germline CDR1 and CDR2: ENHRY and SYGVKD. With 8 bases removed from V and 2 bases from J, the gap between germline ends came to 15 bases. The length of the CDR3 is 14 residues. The assay was immunoSEQ multiplex PCR, and TCRdb's table has in-frame clones only and misses some. There are about 83,000 clones in the sample; around 84% occur only once, and roughly 1.8% lies in the top ten. The starting material was CD4+ or CD8+ T cells sorted from blood, obtained in a trial of the OX40 agonist ivuxolimab. This clonotype was obtained from an adult with an advanced solid tumor such as melanoma, head and neck, liver or kidney cancer. The chain recombines TRBV10-3 with TRBJ1-2; D is unresolved. CDR3: CAIRTADWNYGYTF. CDR3 DNA: TGTGCCATCCGGACCGCGGATTGGAACTATGGCTACACCTTC.